The 3 T cell receptor beta chains below were found in one sample sequenced in a study of T cells in Graves' hyperthyroidism and ophthalmopathy. Amplified regions were TCR beta CDR3 sequences from RNA transcripts. Carried out on the TCR CDR3, a first-round RT-PCR used the HTBI primer set. TCRdb re-called the multiplex PCR reads with MiXCR, one entry per CDR3 protein. Here the sample spans around 450,000 distinct CDR3 sequences, roughly an eighth being singletons. Specimen: blood. The receptors shown here come from a woman between 18 and 29 years old with Graves' hyperthyroidism.

The V and J genes are TRBV29-1 and TRBJ1-1; D not certain. Germline CDR1 and CDR2: SQVTM and ANQGSEA. V lost 3 bases to trimming and J lost 3 bases, with 5 bases between them. CDR3 length equals 11 residues. CDR3 in amino acids: CSVEVHTEAFF. The CDR3 nucleotides read TGCAGCGTTGAGGTCCACACTGAAGCTTTCTTT.

This clonotype was detected a few times. This chain links TRBV6-2 or TRBV6-3 with TRBJ2-1; 13 positions match TRBD2. V was clipped by 8 bases and J by 8 bases; unmatched bases: 6. Germline V gene data show CDR1 as MNHEY and CDR2 as SVGEGT. This CDR3 is 14 amino acids long. The CDR3 reads CASGGLAGRDEQFF. Written as DNA, the CDR3 is TGTGCCAGCGGGGGACTAGCGGGGAGGGATGAGCAGTTCTTC.

In its sample, this clonotype was seen once. The V gene is TRBV19, the J gene TRBJ1-5, with D hard to call. Germline values: CDR1 LNHDA, CDR2 SQIVND (reference sequence). CDR3 length: 17 residues. V gave up 8 bases and J gave up 0 bases, with 20 bases separating them. Here the CDR3 reads CASGNPSGGDSNQPQHF. CDR3 in DNA: TGTGCCAGTGGTAACCCCTCTGGCGGGGATAGCAATCAGCCCCAGCATTTT.